The clone carrying this T cell receptor beta chain was seen only a few times. Its target is not known. The time point: newly diagnosed GD, antithyroid drugs for less than 3 months. Researchers made the TCR library from RNA that was extracted from PBMCs. This entry is derived from a study of regulatory T cells in long-lasting Graves disease. Overall study findings and caveats: Graves' patients with persistent disease showed TCR diversity lower than patients newly diagnosed.

Arm-PCR of CDR3 regions and iRepertoire HTBI primers were used to build TCR beta libraries. TCRdb called the multiplex PCR reads again in MiXCR, with one record for every CDR3 protein. The sample yields fewer than 500,000 distinct CDR3 sequences, 15% to 20% seen once. V lost 5 bases to trimming and J lost 5 bases; unmatched junction nucleotides: 7. This CDR3 has 14 residues. These records were also assigned to another study, of T cells in Graves' hyperthyroidism and ophthalmopathy.

The TCR originated in a man aged 35 to 55 with Graves disease. The specimen was peripheral blood mononuclear cells (PBMCs), collected at new diagnosis, from a patient treated with antithyroid drugs. The chain is built from TRBV12-3 or TRBV12-4 and TRBJ2-3, with 7 bases identical to TRBD2. The CDR3 bases are TGTGCCAGCAGTCCCGGGGGGACGGGAGATACGCAGTATTTT. Translation: CASSPGGTGDTQYF.